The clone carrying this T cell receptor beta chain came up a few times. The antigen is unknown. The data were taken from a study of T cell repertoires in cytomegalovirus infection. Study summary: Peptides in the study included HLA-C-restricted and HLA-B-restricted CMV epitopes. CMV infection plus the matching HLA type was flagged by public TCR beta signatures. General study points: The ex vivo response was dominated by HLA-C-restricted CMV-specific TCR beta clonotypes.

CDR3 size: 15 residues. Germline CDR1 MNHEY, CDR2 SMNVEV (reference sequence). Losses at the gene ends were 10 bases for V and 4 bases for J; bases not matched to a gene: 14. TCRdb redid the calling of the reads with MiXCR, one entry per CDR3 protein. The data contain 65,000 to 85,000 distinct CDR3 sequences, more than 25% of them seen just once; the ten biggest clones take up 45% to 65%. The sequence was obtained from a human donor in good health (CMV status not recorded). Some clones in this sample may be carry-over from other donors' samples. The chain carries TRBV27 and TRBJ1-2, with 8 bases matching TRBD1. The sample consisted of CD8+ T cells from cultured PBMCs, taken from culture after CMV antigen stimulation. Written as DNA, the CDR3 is TGTGCCACCCAACGGGGGGCAGGGGGCGGCTATGGCTACACCTTC. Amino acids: CATQRGAGGGYGYTF.